The entry below describes one T cell receptor (beta chain). The data originate from a study of blood T cell repertoires in COVID-19. Looking at the study overall: Samples came from the United States, Italy and Spain, spanning acute and convalescent COVID-19. PBMCs, B-cell-depleted T cells, or T cells were the source of the cDNA or gDNA that made up the material.

Per the original data handling: Using reference gene primer amplification, nucleated cell counts were estimated. Repertoires were generated with immunoSEQ multiplex PCR, while TCRdb's copy carries only in-frame clones and drops some. V, J and clone size derive from that table, while D and trimming were established from the DNA sequence. The data hold 180,000 or so clones, with 88% observed a single time. CDR3 length: 20 residues. The sequencing sample was made of peripheral blood. This sequence joins TRBV21-1 and TRBJ2-1; the D call of TRBD2 is as the table states it, not checked on the DNA. TRBV21-1 is assigned pseudogene status. This TCR was recovered from a woman aged 25 to 39 with acute or convalescent COVID-19. CDR3 amino acids: CASSKRPPGQREWDPNEQFF. In DNA form, the CDR3 reads TGTGCCAGCAGCAAGAGACCTCCGGGACAGCGGGAGTGGGACCCAAATGAGCAGTTCTTC.